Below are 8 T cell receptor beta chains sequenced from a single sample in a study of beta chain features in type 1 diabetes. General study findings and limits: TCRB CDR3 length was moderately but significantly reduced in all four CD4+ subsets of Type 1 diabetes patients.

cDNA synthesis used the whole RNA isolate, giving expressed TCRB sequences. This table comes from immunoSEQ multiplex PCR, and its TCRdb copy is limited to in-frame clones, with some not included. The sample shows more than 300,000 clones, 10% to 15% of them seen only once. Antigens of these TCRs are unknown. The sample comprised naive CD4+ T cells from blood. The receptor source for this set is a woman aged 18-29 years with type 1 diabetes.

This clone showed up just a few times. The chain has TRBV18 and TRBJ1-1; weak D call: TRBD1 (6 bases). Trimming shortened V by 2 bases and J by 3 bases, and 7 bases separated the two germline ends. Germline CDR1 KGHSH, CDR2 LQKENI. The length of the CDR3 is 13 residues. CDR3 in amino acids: CASSPGQHTEAFF. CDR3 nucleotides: TGTGCCAGCTCACCAGGACAGCACACTGAAGCTTTCTTT.

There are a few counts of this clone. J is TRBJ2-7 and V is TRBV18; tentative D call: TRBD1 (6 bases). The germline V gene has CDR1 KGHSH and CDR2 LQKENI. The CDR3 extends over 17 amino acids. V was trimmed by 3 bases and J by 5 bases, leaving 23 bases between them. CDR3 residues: CASSPGTGRGNGDEQYF. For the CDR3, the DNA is TGTGCCAGCTCACCGGGTACAGGGCGAGGCAATGGTGACGAGCAGTACTTC.

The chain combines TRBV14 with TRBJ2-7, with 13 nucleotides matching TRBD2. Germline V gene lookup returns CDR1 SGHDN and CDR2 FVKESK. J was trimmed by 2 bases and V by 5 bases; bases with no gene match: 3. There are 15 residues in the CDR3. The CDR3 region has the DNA TGTGCCAGCAGCTTCGGACTAGCGGGAGCCTACGAGCAGTACTTC. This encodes CASSFGLAGAYEQYF.

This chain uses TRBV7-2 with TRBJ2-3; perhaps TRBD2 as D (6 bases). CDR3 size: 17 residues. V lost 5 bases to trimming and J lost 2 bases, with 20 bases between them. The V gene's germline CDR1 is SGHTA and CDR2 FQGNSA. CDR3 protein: CASSPMKRVPPTDTQYF. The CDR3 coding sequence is TGTGCCAGCAGCCCGATGAAGCGGGTCCCCCCCACAGATACGCAGTATTTT.

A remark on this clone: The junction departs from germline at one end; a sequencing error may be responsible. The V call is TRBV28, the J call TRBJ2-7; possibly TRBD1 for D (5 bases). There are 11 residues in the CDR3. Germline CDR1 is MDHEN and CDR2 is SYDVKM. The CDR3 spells CACRESSEQYF. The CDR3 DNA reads TGTGCCTGCAGGGAATCTAGCGAGCAGTACTTC.

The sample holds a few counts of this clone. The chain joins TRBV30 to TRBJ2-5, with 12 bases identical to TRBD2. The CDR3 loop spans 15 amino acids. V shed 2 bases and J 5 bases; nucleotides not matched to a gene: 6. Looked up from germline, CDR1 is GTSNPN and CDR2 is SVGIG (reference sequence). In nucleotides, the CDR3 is TGTGCCTGGAGTCTTACCGGGACTAGCGGGGAGACCCAGTACTTC. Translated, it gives CAWSLTGTSGETQYF.

The CDR3 here is CASSLQGVYGYTF. CDR3 bases: TGTGCCAGTAGTCTACAGGGTGTCTATGGCTACACCTTC. J is TRBJ1-2 and V is TRBV19; D possibly corresponds to TRBD1 (6 bases). Germline CDR1 is LNHDA and CDR2 is SQIVND (reference sequence). The CDR3 loop spans 13 amino acids. V dropped 5 bases and J dropped 4 bases, with 11 bases sitting between them.

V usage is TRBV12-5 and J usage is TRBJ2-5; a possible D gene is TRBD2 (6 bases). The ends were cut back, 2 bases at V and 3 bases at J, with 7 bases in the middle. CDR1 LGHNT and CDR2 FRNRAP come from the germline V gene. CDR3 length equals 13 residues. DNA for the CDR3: TGTGCTAGTGGTTTGTCGGGGGAAGAGACCCAGTACTTC. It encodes CASGLSGEETQYF. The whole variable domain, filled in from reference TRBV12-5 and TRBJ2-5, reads DARVTQTPRHKVTEMGQEVTMRCQPILGHNTVFWYRQTMMQGLELLAYFRNRAPLDDSGMPKDRFSAEMPDATLATLKIQPSEPRDSAVYFCASGLSGEETQYFGPGTRLLVL.